This section outlines one TCR beta chain sequence together with its context. Its antigen is still unknown. The sample comes from a study of OX40 agonist ivuxolimab in advanced cancers. Produced via immunoSEQ multiplex PCR; TCRdb's table is partial and in-frame only. Among 57,000 or so clones listed, approximately 89% were seen once. Between the trimmed V and J ends, which lost 1 base and 6 bases, there was a span of 16 bases. The CDR3 loop spans 15 amino acids. CDR1 and CDR2 from the germline V gene are SGHDT and YYEEEE. Findings of the study overall: With doses of 0.1-3.0 mg/kg, partial responders showed among the lowest clonal expansion.

This clonotype was obtained from an adult with an advanced solid tumor such as melanoma, head and neck, liver or kidney cancer. The source material was CD4+ or CD8+ T cells sorted from blood, sampled in a trial of the OX40 agonist ivuxolimab. The chain is built from TRBV5-6 and TRBJ1-2; TRBD1 might be the D (6 bases). CDR3 sequence (DNA): TGTGCCAGCAGCTTGCCTGCAGGGGCCTTGAATGGCTACACCTTC. Translating it yields CASSLPAGALNGYTF.